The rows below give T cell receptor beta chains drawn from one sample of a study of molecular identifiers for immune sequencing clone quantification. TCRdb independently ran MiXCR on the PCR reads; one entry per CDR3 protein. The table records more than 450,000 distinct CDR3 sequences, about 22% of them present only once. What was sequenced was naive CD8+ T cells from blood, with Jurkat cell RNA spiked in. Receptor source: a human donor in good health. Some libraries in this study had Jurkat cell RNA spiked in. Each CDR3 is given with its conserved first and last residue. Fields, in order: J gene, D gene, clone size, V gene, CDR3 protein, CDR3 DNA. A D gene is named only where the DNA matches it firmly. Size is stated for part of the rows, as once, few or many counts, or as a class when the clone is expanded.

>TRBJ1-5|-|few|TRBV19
CASSIGTRANQPQHF
TGTGCCAGTAGTATAGGAACCAGGGCCAATCAGCCCCAGCATTTT
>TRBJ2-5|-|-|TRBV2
CASSAWSQETQYF
TGTGCCAGCAGTGCCTGGTCACAAGAGACCCAGTACTTC
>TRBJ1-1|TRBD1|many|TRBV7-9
CASSSGQGIWTEAFF
TGTGCCAGCAGCTCCGGACAGGGGATTTGGACTGAAGCTTTCTTT
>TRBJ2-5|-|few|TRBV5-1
CASSLDGARETQYF
TGCGCCAGCAGCTTGGATGGGGCGAGGGAGACCCAGTACTTC
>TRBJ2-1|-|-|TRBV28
CASSPPPTIYNEQFF
TGTGCCAGCAGCCCACCGCCCACCATCTACAATGAGCAGTTCTTC
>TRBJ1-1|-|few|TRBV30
CAWSVGGITEAFF
TGTGCCTGGAGTGTGGGGGGGATCACTGAAGCTTTCTTT
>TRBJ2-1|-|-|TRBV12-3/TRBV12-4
CAGRLAAEQFF
TGTGCCGGCAGACTTGCAGCAGAGCAGTTCTTC
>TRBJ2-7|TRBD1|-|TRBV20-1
CSAYGTDILYEQYF
TGCAGTGCCTACGGGACAGACATACTCTACGAGCAGTACTTC
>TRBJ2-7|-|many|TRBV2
CASSEIRTPSYEQYF
TGTGCCAGCAGCGAAATTCGAACACCCTCCTACGAGCAGTACTTC
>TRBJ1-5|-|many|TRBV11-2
CASSVGQTYSNQPQHF
TGTGCCAGCAGCGTAGGACAGACCTATAGCAATCAGCCCCAGCATTTT
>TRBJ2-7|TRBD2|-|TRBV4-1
CASSQVTSGGYEQYF
TGCGCCAGCAGCCAAGTAACTAGCGGGGGCTACGAGCAGTACTTC
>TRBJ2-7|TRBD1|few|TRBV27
CASSFSTGQSYEQYF
TGTGCCAGCAGTTTCTCTACGGGACAGTCCTACGAGCAGTACTTC
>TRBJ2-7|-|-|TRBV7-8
CASSLAWAASEYEQYF
TGTGCCAGCAGCTTAGCGTGGGCGGCATCGGAGTACGAGCAGTACTTC
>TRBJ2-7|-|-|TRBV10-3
CAINPGLPYEQYF
TGTGCCATTAATCCAGGGTTGCCCTACGAGCAGTACTTC
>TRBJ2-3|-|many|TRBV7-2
CASSWDGDTQYF
TGTGCCAGCAGCTGGGACGGAGATACGCAGTATTTT
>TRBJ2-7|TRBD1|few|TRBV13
CASSSRDRAGEQYF
TGTGCCAGCAGCTCGCGGGACAGGGCGGGAGAGCAGTACTTC
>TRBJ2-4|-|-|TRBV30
CAWMSDPAKNIQYF
TGTGCCTGGATGTCAGATCCGGCCAAAAACATTCAGTACTTC
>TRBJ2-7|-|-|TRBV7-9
CASSDPRLSHEQYF
TGTGCCAGCAGCGATCCTCGACTATCCCACGAGCAGTACTTC
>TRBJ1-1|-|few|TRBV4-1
CASSHPGVQEAFF
TGCGCCAGCAGCCACCCAGGGGTCCAAGAGGCTTTCTTT
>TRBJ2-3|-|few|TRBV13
CASRGGRNHATDTQYF
TGTGCCAGCAGGGGGGGACGAAACCACGCCACAGATACGCAGTATTTT
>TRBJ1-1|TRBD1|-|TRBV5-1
CASSSLGRGYNTEAFF
TGCGCCAGCAGCTCGTTGGGCAGGGGGTATAACACTGAAGCTTTCTTT
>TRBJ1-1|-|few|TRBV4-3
CASSQDYGRGTEAFF
TGCGCCAGCAGCCAAGATTATGGGCGGGGTACTGAAGCTTTCTTT
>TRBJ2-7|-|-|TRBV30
CAWKESSYYEQYF
TGTGCCTGGAAGGAGTCGTCTTACTACGAGCAGTACTTC
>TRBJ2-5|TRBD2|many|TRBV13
CASTLSGGADQETQYF
TGTGCCAGCACCCTTAGCGGGGGGGCCGATCAAGAGACCCAGTACTTC
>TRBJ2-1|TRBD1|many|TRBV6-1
CASRDRSSYNEQFF
TGTGCCAGCAGGGACAGGTCCTCCTACAATGAGCAGTTCTTC
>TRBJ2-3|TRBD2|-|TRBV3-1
CASSQDLFSGGPTDTQYF
TGTGCCAGCAGCCAAGATCTTTTTAGCGGGGGACCCACAGATACGCAGTATTTT
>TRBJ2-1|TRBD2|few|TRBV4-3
CASSQEVLASGNNEQFF
TGCGCCAGCAGCCAAGAGGTTTTGGCTAGCGGAAACAATGAGCAGTTCTTC
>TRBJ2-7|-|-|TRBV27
CASSTRLDEQYF
TGTGCCAGCAGTACTCGACTAGACGAGCAGTACTTC
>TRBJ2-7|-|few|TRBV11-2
CASRYETGNHEQYF
TGTGCCAGCAGGTACGAAACAGGGAACCACGAGCAGTACTTC
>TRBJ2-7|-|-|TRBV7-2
CASSFYPIAAGGYEQYF
TGTGCCAGCAGCTTTTACCCAATCGCCGCTGGGGGGTACGAGCAGTACTTC
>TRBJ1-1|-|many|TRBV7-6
CASSKGPGTPAEAFF
TGTGCCAGCAGCAAAGGTCCCGGGACCCCTGCGGAAGCTTTCTTT
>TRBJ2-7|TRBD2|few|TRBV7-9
CASSQTLERGLPYEQYF
TGTGCCAGCAGCCAGACCCTCGAGCGGGGATTACCCTACGAGCAGTACTTC
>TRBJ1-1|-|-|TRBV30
CAWSDGLTEAFF
TGTGCCTGGAGTGACGGACTTACTGAAGCTTTCTTT
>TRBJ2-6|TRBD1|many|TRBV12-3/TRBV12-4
CASRSTGTGVFSGANVLTF
TGTGCCAGCAGGTCCACCGGGACAGGGGTGTTCTCTGGGGCCAACGTCCTGACTTTC
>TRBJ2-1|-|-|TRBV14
CASRKLENYNEQFF
TGTGCCAGCAGGAAACTAGAGAACTACAATGAGCAGTTCTTC
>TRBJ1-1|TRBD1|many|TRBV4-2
CASSPPGGQGAGEAFF
TGTGCCAGCAGCCCGCCTGGGGGACAGGGGGCCGGTGAAGCTTTCTTT
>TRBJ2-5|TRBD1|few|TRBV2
CASSPGQEKETQYF
TGTGCCAGCAGCCCGGGACAGGAAAAAGAGACCCAGTACTTC
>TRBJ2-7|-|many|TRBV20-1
CSARDSGLLTYEQYF
TGCAGTGCTAGAGACTCGGGACTCCTGACGTACGAGCAGTACTTC
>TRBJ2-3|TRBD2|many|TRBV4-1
CASSQGPPLGAGGLDTQYF
TGCGCCAGCAGCCAAGGACCCCCCCTCGGAGCGGGGGGGCTAGATACGCAGTATTTT
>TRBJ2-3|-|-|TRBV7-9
CASSLPTRTTDTQYF
TGTGCCAGCAGCCTCCCGACTAGGACCACAGATACGCAGTATTTT
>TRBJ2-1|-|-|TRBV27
CASSGGQGYSLNEQFF
TGTGCCAGCAGTGGGGGCCAGGGCTATTCCCTGAATGAGCAGTTCTTC
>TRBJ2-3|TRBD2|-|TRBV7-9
CASSLPRGGLRADTQYF
TGTGCCAGCAGCTTACCCCGGGGGGGCCTGCGAGCAGATACGCAGTATTTT
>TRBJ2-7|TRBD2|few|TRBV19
CATGTSGYEQYF
TGTGCCACTGGGACTAGCGGCTACGAGCAGTACTTC
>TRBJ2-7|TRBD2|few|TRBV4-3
CASSQGLGGVYEQYF
TGCGCCAGCAGCCAAGGACTGGGGGGGGTATACGAGCAGTACTTC
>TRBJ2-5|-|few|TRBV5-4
CASSLFGSETQYF
TGTGCCAGCAGCTTGTTTGGTTCCGAGACCCAGTACTTC
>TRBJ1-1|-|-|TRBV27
CASSSFTDTEAFF
TGTGCCAGCAGTTCTTTTACGGACACTGAAGCTTTCTTT
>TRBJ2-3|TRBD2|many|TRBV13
CASSSTLAGGEKSTDTQYF
TGTGCCAGCAGCTCCACACTAGCGGGGGGGGAAAAAAGCACAGATACGCAGTATTTT
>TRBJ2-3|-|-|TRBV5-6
CASSGPTDTQYF
TGTGCCAGCAGCGGACCCACAGATACGCAGTATTTT
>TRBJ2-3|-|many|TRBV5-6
CASSLVLTDTQYF
TGTGCCAGCAGCTTGGTTCTCACAGATACGCAGTATTTT
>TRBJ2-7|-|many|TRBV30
CAWSAPGHPPYEQYF
TGTGCCTGGAGTGCCCCGGGACACCCTCCCTACGAGCAGTACTTC
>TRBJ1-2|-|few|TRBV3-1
CASSPFFTDGYTF
TGTGCCAGCAGCCCCTTTTTTACGGATGGCTACACCTTC
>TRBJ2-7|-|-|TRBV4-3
CASSQATAKTYEQYF
TGCGCCAGCAGCCAAGCGACAGCGAAGACCTACGAGCAGTACTTC
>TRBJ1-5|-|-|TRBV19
CASSMGVRQPQHF
TGTGCCAGTAGTATGGGGGTGAGGCAGCCCCAGCATTTT
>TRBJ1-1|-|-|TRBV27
CANSFDGQEAFF
TGTGCCAACAGTTTTGATGGCCAGGAAGCTTTCTTT
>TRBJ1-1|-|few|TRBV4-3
CASSQDRGTENEAFF
TGCGCCAGCAGCCAAGATCGAGGGACGGAGAATGAAGCTTTCTTT
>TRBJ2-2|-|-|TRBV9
CASSSVGQTNTGELFF
TGTGCCAGCAGCTCCGTCGGGCAGACGAACACCGGGGAGCTGTTTTTT
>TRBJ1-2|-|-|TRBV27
CASSGFMGDVYGYTF
TGTGCCAGCAGTGGGTTTATGGGGGACGTCTATGGCTACACCTTC
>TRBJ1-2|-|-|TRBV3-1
CASSQETYWLYGYTF
TGTGCCAGCAGCCAAGAAACGTACTGGCTCTATGGCTACACCTTC
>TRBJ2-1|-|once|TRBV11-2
CASSLDARYNEQFF
TGTGCCAGCAGCTTAGACGCAAGGTACAATGAGCAGTTCTTC
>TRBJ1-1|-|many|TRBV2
CASSPGLNTEAFF
TGTGCCAGCAGCCCTGGTTTGAACACTGAAGCTTTCTTT